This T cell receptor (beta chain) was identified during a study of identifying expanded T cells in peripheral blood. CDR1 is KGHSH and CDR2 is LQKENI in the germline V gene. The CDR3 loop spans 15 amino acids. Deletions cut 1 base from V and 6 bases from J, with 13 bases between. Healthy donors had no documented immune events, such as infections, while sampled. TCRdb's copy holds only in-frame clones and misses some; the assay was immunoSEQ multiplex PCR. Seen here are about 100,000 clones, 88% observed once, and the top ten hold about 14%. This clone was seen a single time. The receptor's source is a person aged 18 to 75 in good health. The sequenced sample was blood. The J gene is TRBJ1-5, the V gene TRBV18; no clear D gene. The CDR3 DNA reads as TGTGCCAGCTCACCACGGAGCTCCGAGGCTCAGCCCCAGCATTTT. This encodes CASSPRSSEAQPQHF.